The next 31 T cell receptor beta chains were all read from a single sample in a study of T cell changes during pregnancy in multiple sclerosis. Generated by immunoSEQ multiplex PCR, the TCRdb table keeps only in-frame clones and is missing some. The sample holds just over 60,000 clones, about 90% seen once. The input for sequencing was peripheral blood, taken in the second trimester of pregnancy. Source of these receptors: a female donor in good health, enrolled as a control in a pregnancy study.

V is TRBV2 and J is TRBJ1-4; no definite D call. The CDR3 contains 13 residues. With 8 bases removed from V and 8 bases from J, the gap between germline ends came to 15 bases. Germline CDR1 and CDR2: SNHLY and FYNNEI. CDR3 nucleotides: TGTGCCAGCCTTACAGCCAATGGGGAAAAACTGTTTTTT. Protein sequence: CASLTANGEKLFF.

This clone was found once. The chain is built from TRBV28 and TRBJ2-3, with 7 bases matching TRBD2. With V trimmed by 3 bases and J by 2 bases, 8 bases remained unmatched. The CDR3 sequence is 16 residues long. The germline V gene has CDR1 MDHEN and CDR2 SYDVKM. CDR3 sequence: CASSLGGSVPTDTQYF. The CDR3 nucleotides are TGTGCCAGCAGTTTGGGGGGGAGCGTCCCCACAGATACGCAGTATTTT.

The table lists this clone with a few counts. The J gene is TRBJ2-1, the V gene TRBV4-3, with no clear D. This CDR3 is built from 13 residues. The V gene's germline CDR1 is LGHNA and CDR2 YSLEER. V was shortened by 1 base and J by 9 bases, with 10 bases between the two germline ends. CDR3 DNA: TGCGCCAGCAGCCAAGTACTTGAGGTTGAGCAGTTCTTC. Amino acids: CASSQVLEVEQFF.

The rearrangement links TRBV7-2 to TRBJ2-2; a weak D match, TRBD1 (5 bases). CDR1 is SGHTA, CDR2 FQGNSA, per germline. This CDR3 comprises 13 residues. V lost 5 bases and J lost 5, with 9 bases in between. Here the CDR3 DNA reads TGTGCCAGCAGCGAACAGGCTACCGGGGAGCTGTTTTTT. As protein: CASSEQATGELFF.

The chain joins TRBV15 to TRBJ1-4, with a weak D call TRBD1 (6 bases). Germline-derived CDR1 and CDR2 are LNHNV and YYDKDF (reference sequence). The CDR3 spans 14 residues. The ends were cut back, 0 bases at V and 7 bases at J, with 9 bases in the middle. Written as DNA, the CDR3 is TGTGCCACCAGCAGAGATGTGGGGGCTGAAAAACTGTTTTTT. Translated, it gives CATSRDVGAEKLFF.

As concerns this clone: This same CDR3 is encoded by further DNA sequences in the sample. This chain uses TRBV5-1 with TRBJ2-7; maybe TRBD2 (6 bases). CDR1 is SGHRS, CDR2 YFSETQ, per germline. Trimming shortened V by 0 bases and J by 2 bases, and 9 bases separated the two germline ends. The CDR3 has 14 amino acids. CDR3 sequence: CASSLGGDPYEQYF. The DNA for the CDR3 is TGCGCCAGCAGCTTGGGCGGGGACCCCTACGAGCAGTACTTC. Full variable domain (rest looked up from reference TRBV5-1 and TRBJ2-7): KAGVTQTPRYLIKTRGQQVTLSCSPISGHRSVSWYQQTPGQGLQFLFEYFSETQRNKGNFPGRFSGRQFSNSRSEMNVSTLELGDSALYLCASSLGGDPYEQYFGPGTRLTVT.

The gene calls are TRBV29-1 and TRBJ2-7; 11 bases align to TRBD2. Germline V gene data show CDR1 as SQVTM and CDR2 as ANQGSEA. The CDR3 is 14 amino acids. The ends lost 7 bases at V and 3 bases at J; junction bases unmatched: 8. CDR3 amino acids: CSATLAGARYEQYF. For the CDR3, the DNA is TGCAGCGCCACACTAGCGGGAGCCCGCTACGAGCAGTACTTC.

The CDR3 DNA is TGTGCCAGTAGCGCTAGGGAGAGCAATCAGCCCCAGCATTTT. This codes for CASSARESNQPQHF. This rearrangement joins TRBV19 to TRBJ1-5; no clear D gene. Germline CDR1 LNHDA, CDR2 SQIVND (reference sequence). The ends were cut back, 6 bases at V and 1 base at J, with 10 bases in the middle. The CDR3 sequence is 14 residues long.

CDR3 DNA: TGCGCCAGCAGCCGTCTGGGACAGTTAAACACCGGGGAGCTGTTTTTT. Protein: CASSRLGQLNTGELFF. This chain joins TRBV5-1 and TRBJ2-2; the match to TRBD1 covers 7 bases. The CDR3 extends over 16 amino acids. V lost 4 bases to trimming and J lost 2 bases; unmatched junction nucleotides: 8. The germline gives CDR1 SGHRS, CDR2 YFSETQ.

The chain joins TRBV5-3 to TRBJ2-7; 8 bases map to TRBD1. TRBV5-3 is known as an ORF, though its function is uncertain. The CDR3 consists of 16 residues. The J segment lost 3 bases and the V segment lost 4 bases, leaving 12 bases of the junction unmatched. CDR3 bases: TGTGCCAGAAGCCTACCCTGGGGACAGGATTTCTACGAGCAGTACTTC. As protein: CARSLPWGQDFYEQYF.

As regards this clone: This may be a read error, as it is one base from a much larger clone. This chain connects TRBV5-4 to TRBJ2-5, with TRBD2 identical over 8 bases. The length of the CDR3 is 14 residues. The ends lost 0 bases at V and 5 bases at J; junction bases unmatched: 3. The germline V gene encodes CDR1 SGHNT and CDR2 YYREEE (reference sequence). CDR3 coding DNA: TGTGCCAGCAGCTTGGCGGGGGGGGCCGAGACCCAGTACTTC. Protein: CASSLAGGAETQYF. The full variable domain, rest sourced from reference TRBV5-4 and TRBJ2-5, is ETGVTQSPTHLIKTRGQQVTLRCSSQSGHNTVSWYQQALGQGPQFIFQYYREEENGRGNFPPRFSGLQFPNYSSELNVNALELDDSALYLCASSLAGGAETQYFGPGTRLLVL.

The genes are TRBV19 and TRBJ2-3, with a weak D call TRBD2 (5 bases). The CDR3 has 14 residues. Germline CDR1 is LNHDA and CDR2 is SQIVND (reference sequence). Deletions cut 6 bases from V and 5 bases from J, with 15 bases between. CDR3 DNA: TGTGCCAGTAGCACGGGGTTTGGCAGAGATACGCAGTATTTT. This encodes CASSTGFGRDTQYF.

This chain links TRBV11-2 with TRBJ1-1, with D tentatively TRBD1 (5 bases). The CDR3 sequence is 15 residues long. V lost 3 bases and J 3 bases, leaving 14 bases between the germline ends. Germline CDR1 SGHAT, CDR2 FQNNGV. CDR3 coding DNA: TGTGCCAGCAGCTTCGGGGGGGGTCTGGACACTGAAGCTTTCTTT. It encodes CASSFGGGLDTEAFF.

V is TRBV5-1 and J is TRBJ2-1; no clear D. The CDR3 has 15 residues. Germline assignment: CDR1 SGHRS and CDR2 YFSETQ. V gave up 0 bases and J gave up 0 bases, with 7 bases separating them. The CDR3 region is CASSLGASSYNEQFF. In DNA form, the CDR3 reads TGCGCCAGCAGCTTGGGCGCGAGCTCCTACAATGAGCAGTTCTTC.

This chain joins TRBV7-2 and TRBJ1-5; D is possibly TRBD1 (5 bases). Trimming took 4 bases from V and 6 from J, leaving 16 bases between them. The CDR3 spans 15 residues. The germline gives CDR1 SGHTA, CDR2 FQGNSA. The CDR3 sequence is CASSSTAGYGQPQHF. The CDR3 region has the DNA TGTGCCAGCAGCTCCACCGCAGGGTATGGTCAGCCCCAGCATTTT.

The CDR3 protein is CASSLVRLTDNEQFF. CDR3 in DNA: TGTGCCAGCAGCTTAGTTAGACTAACCGACAATGAGCAGTTCTTC. This chain links TRBV7-9 with TRBJ2-1, with D possibly matching TRBD2 (5 bases). This CDR3 contains 15 residues. Deletions cut 1 base from V and 5 bases from J, with 12 bases between. The V gene's germline CDR1 is SEHNR and CDR2 FQNEAQ (reference sequence).

The CDR3 region has the DNA TGCGCCAGCAGCCAAATCCAGGGTCACTACTATGGCTACACCTTC. It specifies CASSQIQGHYYGYTF. V gene TRBV4-1 combines with J gene TRBJ1-2, with D perhaps matching TRBD1 (5 bases). CDR3 length equals 15 residues. Deletions cut 2 bases from V and 3 bases from J, with 13 bases between. CDR1 MGHRA and CDR2 YSYEKL come from the germline V gene.

The chain joins TRBV9 to TRBJ1-4; D is possibly TRBD1 (6 bases). This CDR3 region has 15 residues. Germline assignment: CDR1 SGDLS and CDR2 YYNGEE. Deletions cut 2 bases from V and 1 base from J, with 9 bases between. This CDR3 reads CASSVQGGTNEKLFF. The CDR3 nucleotides are TGTGCCAGCAGCGTTCAAGGGGGAACTAATGAAAAACTGTTTTTT.

The rearrangement links TRBV14 to TRBJ2-6; TRBD1 matches 7 bases. CDR3 length equals 16 residues. Germline-derived CDR1 and CDR2 are SGHDN and FVKESK. Trimming removed 4 bases from V and 2 bases from J; junction bases left unmatched: 5. The CDR3 sequence is CASSPDTGAGANVLTF. The DNA for the CDR3 is TGTGCCAGCAGCCCCGATACAGGGGCTGGGGCCAACGTCCTGACTTTC.

The chain joins TRBV30 to TRBJ2-5; 7 bases align to TRBD1. V lost 2 bases and J lost 5; bases outside the gene matches: 11. The CDR3 sequence is 15 residues long. Germline V gives CDR1 GTSNPN, CDR2 SVGIG (reference sequence). The CDR3 region is CAWSLSTGSAETQYF. CDR3 sequence (DNA): TGTGCCTGGAGTCTCTCGACAGGGTCGGCGGAGACCCAGTACTTC.

J is TRBJ1-1 and V is TRBV10-1; possibly TRBD1 for D (6 bases). Germline V lookup: CDR1 WNHNN, CDR2 SYGVQD (reference sequence). This CDR3 has 14 amino acids. V lost 8 bases and J 2 bases, leaving 15 bases between the germline ends. CDR3 sequence reads: CASGGGEGNTEAFF. CDR3 DNA: TGCGCCAGCGGGGGCGGGGAGGGTAACACTGAAGCTTTCTTT.

The CDR3 region has the DNA TGTGCCAGTAGTCGAGTAGACAGGAGGTCATCGAATGAGCAGTTCTTC. Translating it yields CASSRVDRRSSNEQFF. The V gene is TRBV19, the J gene TRBJ2-1; D may be TRBD1 (6 bases). Trimming removed 5 bases from V and 7 bases from J, with 21 bases in between. This CDR3 comprises 16 residues. In germline, CDR1 is LNHDA, CDR2 SQIVND (reference sequence).

This clone was seen more than once but under ten times. The CDR3 spells CASSQDAGDEDTQYF. The CDR3, as DNA: TGTGCCAGCAGCCAAGATGCGGGGGACGAGGATACGCAGTATTTT. The V gene is TRBV4-2, the J gene TRBJ2-3, with 7 nucleotides matching TRBD2. Trimming took 0 bases from V and 6 from J; bases not matched to a gene: 6. The germline V gene has CDR1 LGHNA and CDR2 YNFKEQ. The CDR3 has 15 residues.

The chain uses TRBV7-9 and TRBJ1-6; D is undetermined. V was pared by 5 bases and J by 4 bases, with 6 bases between. Germline V gene sequence: CDR1 SEHNR, CDR2 FQNEAQ (reference sequence). The CDR3 sequence is 13 residues long. This CDR3 is CASSDSYNSPLHF. As DNA, the CDR3 is TGTGCCAGCAGCGACTCGTATAATTCACCCCTCCACTTT.

The V gene is TRBV9, the J gene TRBJ2-3, with TRBD2 matching 7 bases. The CDR3 is made up of 16 amino acids. Losses at the gene ends were 4 bases for V and 0 bases for J; bases not matched to a gene: 8. Germline lookup yields CDR1 SGDLS and CDR2 YYNGEE. CDR3 in amino acids: CASSPPAGASTDTQYF. For the CDR3, the DNA is TGTGCCAGCAGCCCCCCGGCGGGAGCTAGCACAGATACGCAGTATTTT.

The V gene is TRBV7-9, the J gene TRBJ1-1; D unclear. CDR3 length: 12 amino acids. Per germline, CDR1 SEHNR and CDR2 FQNEAQ (reference sequence). Trimming took 2 bases from V and 3 from J, leaving 4 bases between them. The CDR3 sequence: CASSLTDTEAFF. The CDR3 bases are TGTGCCAGCAGCTTAACGGACACTGAAGCTTTCTTT.

This clone was picked up one time. The V and J genes are TRBV28 and TRBJ2-7; D is unresolved. Germline CDR1 MDHEN, CDR2 SYDVKM. CDR3 length: 14 residues. Trimming removed 5 bases at V and 4 bases at J, with 15 bases between. CDR3 sequence: CASSKFPLAYEQYF. DNA of the CDR3: TGTGCCAGCAGTAAATTCCCCCTGGCATACGAGCAGTACTTC.

V is TRBV19 and J is TRBJ2-5, with 8 bases fitting TRBD1. V lost 5 bases and J lost 3; bases outside the gene matches: 8. The CDR3 contains 15 residues. Germline CDR1 LNHDA, CDR2 SQIVND (reference sequence). The CDR3 reads CASSSTGTGEETQYF. For the CDR3, the DNA is TGTGCCAGTAGTTCCACCGGGACAGGAGAAGAGACCCAGTACTTC.

This clone was seen a few times. V and J are TRBV5-1 and TRBJ2-5; possible D gene TRBD2, 6 bases. V lost 5 bases, J lost 5 bases, and 7 bases lay in between. There are 11 residues in the CDR3. From germline, CDR1 is SGHRS and CDR2 YFSETQ. CDR3 sequence reads: CASRAGETQYF. The DNA for the CDR3 is TGCGCCAGCAGGGCGGGGGAGACCCAGTACTTC.

The chain carries TRBV18 and TRBJ1-3; D unresolved. Germline V lookup: CDR1 KGHSH, CDR2 LQKENI. This CDR3 has 16 residues. Trimming left V 2 bases short and J 3 bases short, with 14 bases between. The CDR3 region is CASSPYSPEGGNTIYF. The DNA for the CDR3 is TGTGCCAGCTCACCATATTCTCCCGAGGGTGGAAACACCATATATTTT.

J is TRBJ1-2 and V is TRBV6-1, with 10 nucleotides matching TRBD1. Germline V CDR1 and CDR2: MNHNS, SASEGT. CDR3 length: 14 amino acids. CDR3 sequence (DNA): TGTGCTACCAACCCCCGACAGGGGGCCACTGGCTACACCTTC. Its protein product is CATNPRQGATGYTF.